One T cell receptor (beta chain) is described in this entry. The data belong to a study of monozygotic twins with inflammatory bowel disease. The RNA usage for each TCR library was 3500 ng of total RNA. The UMIs carried a 6-nucleotide sample barcode, and they were added by template switching. TCRalpha and TCRbeta cDNA underwent two nested PCRs of about 17 and 10 cycles. TCRdb re-analyzed the 5' RACE reads; it lists each CDR3 protein once, without DNA. Reported are 350,000 to 500,000 distinct CDR3 sequences; the ten largest clones contain 2% to 3%. Per donor there was one draw, yielding a blood sample of around 2.5 ml. The CDR3 contains 15 residues. Germline CDR1 reads LGHNA; CDR2 reads YNFKEQ.

Sample: blood. J is TRBJ2-1 and V is TRBV4-2. The sequence was collected from a human donor with ulcerative colitis or Crohn's disease, or a healthy co-twin of an affected twin (not recorded which). The CDR3 reads CASSQDVGLLNEQFF.